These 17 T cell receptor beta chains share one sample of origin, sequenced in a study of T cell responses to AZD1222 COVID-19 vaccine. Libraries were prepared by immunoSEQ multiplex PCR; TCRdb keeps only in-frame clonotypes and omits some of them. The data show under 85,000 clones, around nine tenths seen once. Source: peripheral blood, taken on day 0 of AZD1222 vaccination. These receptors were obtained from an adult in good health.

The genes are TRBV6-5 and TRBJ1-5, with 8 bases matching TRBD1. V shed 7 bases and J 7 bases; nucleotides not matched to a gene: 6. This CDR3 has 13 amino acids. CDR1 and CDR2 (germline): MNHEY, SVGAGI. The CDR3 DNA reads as TGTGCCAGCACGGGGACAGGCCGACAGCCCCAGCATTTT. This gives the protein CASTGTGRQPQHF.

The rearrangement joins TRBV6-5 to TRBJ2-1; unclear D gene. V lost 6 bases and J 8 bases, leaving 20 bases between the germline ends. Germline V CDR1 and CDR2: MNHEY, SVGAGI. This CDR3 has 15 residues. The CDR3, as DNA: TGTGCCAGCAGCTCGACCCGGGCCCAAATGGATGAGCAGTTCTTC. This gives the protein CASSSTRAQMDEQFF.

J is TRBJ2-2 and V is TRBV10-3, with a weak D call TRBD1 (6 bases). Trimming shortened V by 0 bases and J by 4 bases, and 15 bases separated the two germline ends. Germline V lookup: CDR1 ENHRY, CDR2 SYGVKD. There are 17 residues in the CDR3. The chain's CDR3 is CAISESDRSLGTGELFF. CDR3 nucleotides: TGTGCCATCAGTGAGTCCGACAGGAGCCTGGGCACCGGGGAGCTGTTTTTT.

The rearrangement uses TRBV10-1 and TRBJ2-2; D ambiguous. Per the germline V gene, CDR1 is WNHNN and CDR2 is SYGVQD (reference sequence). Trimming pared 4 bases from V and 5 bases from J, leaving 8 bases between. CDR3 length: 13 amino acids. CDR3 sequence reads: CASSGTPTGELFF. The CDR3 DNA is TGCGCCAGCAGTGGCACCCCGACCGGGGAGCTGTTTTTT.

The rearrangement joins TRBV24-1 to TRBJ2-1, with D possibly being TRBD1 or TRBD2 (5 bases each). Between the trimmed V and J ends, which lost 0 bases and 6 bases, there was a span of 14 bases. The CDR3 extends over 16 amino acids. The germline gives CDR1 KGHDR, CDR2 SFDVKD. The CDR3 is CATSDLGGRAPNEQFF. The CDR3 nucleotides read TGTGCCACCAGTGATTTGGGGGGTCGAGCTCCCAATGAGCAGTTCTTC.

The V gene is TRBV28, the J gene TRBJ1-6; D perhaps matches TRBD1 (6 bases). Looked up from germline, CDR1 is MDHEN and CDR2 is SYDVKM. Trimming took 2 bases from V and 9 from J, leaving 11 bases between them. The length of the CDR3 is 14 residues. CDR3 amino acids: CASSLDGGGSPLHF. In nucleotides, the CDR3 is TGTGCCAGCAGTTTAGACGGAGGGGGTTCACCCCTCCACTTT. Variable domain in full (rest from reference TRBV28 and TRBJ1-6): DVKVTQSSRYLVKRTGEKVFLECVQDMDHENMFWYRQDPGLGLRLIYFSYDVKMKEKGDIPEGYSVSREKKERFSLILESASTNQTSMYLCASSLDGGGSPLHFGNGTRLTVT.

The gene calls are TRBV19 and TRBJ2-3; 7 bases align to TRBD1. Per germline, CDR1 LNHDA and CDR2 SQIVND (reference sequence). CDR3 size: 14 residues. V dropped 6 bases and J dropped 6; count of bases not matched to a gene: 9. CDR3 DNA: TGTGCCAGTAGCCAACGGACAGGCTTGGATACGCAGTATTTT. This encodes CASSQRTGLDTQYF.

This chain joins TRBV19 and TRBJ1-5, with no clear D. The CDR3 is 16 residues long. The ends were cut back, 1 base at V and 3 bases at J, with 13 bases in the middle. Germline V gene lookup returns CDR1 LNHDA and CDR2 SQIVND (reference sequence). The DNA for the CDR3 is TGTGCCAGTAGTATAGGGAGCGCAGGCCACAATCAGCCCCAGCATTTT. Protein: CASSIGSAGHNQPQHF.

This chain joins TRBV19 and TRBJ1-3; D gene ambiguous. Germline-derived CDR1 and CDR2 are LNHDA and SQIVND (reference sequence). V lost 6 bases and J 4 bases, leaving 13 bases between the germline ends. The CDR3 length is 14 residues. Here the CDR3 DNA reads TGTGCCAGTAGCCACCCGGGCCCCGGAAACACCATATATTTT. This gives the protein CASSHPGPGNTIYF.

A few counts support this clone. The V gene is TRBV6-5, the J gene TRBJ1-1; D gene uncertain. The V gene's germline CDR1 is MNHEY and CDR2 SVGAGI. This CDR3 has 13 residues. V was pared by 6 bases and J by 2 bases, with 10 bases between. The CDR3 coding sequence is TGTGCCAGCAGCCTACGGATAAACACTGAAGCTTTCTTT. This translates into CASSLRINTEAFF.

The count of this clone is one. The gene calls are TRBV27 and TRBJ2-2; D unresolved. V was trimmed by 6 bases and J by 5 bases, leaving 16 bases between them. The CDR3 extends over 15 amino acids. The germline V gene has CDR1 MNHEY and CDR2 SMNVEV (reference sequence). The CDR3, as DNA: TGTGCCAGCAGCCCCATCGAGCTTTTAACCGGGGAGCTGTTTTTT. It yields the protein CASSPIELLTGELFF.

CDR3 in DNA: TGCGCCAGCAGCTTGCTACAGGGAGGGGGGGAGCAGTTCTTC. This sequence encodes CASSLLQGGGEQFF. The chain employs TRBV5-1 and TRBJ2-1; D is perhaps TRBD2 (7 bases). The CDR3 extends over 14 amino acids. Germline CDR1 SGHRS, CDR2 YFSETQ. Trimming took 1 base from V and 10 from J, leaving 15 bases between them.

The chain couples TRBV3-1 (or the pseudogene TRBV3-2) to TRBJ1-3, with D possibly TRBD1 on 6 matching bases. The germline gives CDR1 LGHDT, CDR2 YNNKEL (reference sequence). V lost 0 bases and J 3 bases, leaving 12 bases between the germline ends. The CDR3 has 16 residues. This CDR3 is CASSQDRGNVGNTIYF. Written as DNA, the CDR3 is TGTGCCAGCAGCCAAGACAGGGGTAACGTTGGAAACACCATATATTTT.

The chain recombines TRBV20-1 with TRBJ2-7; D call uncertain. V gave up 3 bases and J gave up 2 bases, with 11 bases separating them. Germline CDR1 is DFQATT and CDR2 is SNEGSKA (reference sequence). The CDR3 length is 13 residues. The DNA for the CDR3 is TGCAGTGCTAGTAGTAGTCGAGCCTACGAGCAGTACTTC. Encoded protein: CSASSSRAYEQYF.

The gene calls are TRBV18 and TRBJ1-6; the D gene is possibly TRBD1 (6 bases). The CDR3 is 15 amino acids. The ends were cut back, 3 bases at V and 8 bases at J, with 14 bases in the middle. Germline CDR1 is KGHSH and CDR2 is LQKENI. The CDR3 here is CASSPIQGTDSPLHF. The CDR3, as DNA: TGTGCCAGCTCACCTATACAGGGTACGGATTCACCCCTCCACTTT.

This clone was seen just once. CDR3 loop: CASSGPGQGNTGELFF. In nucleotides, the CDR3 is TGCGCCAGCAGTGGGCCGGGACAGGGTAACACCGGGGAGCTGTTTTTT. V usage is TRBV10-1 and J usage is TRBJ2-2; 9 nucleotides agree with TRBD1. V dropped 4 bases and J dropped 2; count of bases not matched to a gene: 5. Germline V gene data show CDR1 as WNHNN and CDR2 as SYGVQD (reference sequence). This CDR3 contains 16 residues.

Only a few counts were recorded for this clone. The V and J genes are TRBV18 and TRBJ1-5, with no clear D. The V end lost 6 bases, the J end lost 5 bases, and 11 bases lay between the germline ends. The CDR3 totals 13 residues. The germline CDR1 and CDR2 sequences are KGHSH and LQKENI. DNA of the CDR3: TGTGCCAGCTCCCCGTCCAGCTATCAGCCCCAGCATTTT. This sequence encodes CASSPSSYQPQHF. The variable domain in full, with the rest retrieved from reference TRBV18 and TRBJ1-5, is NAGVMQNPRHLVRRRGQEARLRCSPMKGHSHVYWYRQLPEEGLKFMVYLQKENIIDESGMPKERFSAEFPKEGPSILRIQQVVRGDSAAYFCASSPSSYQPQHFGDGTRLSIL.